This TCR beta chain was obtained from a study of blood T cell repertoires in COVID-19. Study in general: The United States, Italy and Spain supplied acute and convalescent COVID-19 samples. Sample material is recorded as cDNA or gDNA derived from T cells, B-cell-depleted T cells, or PBMCs.

In the authors' methods: Amplification from reference gene primers served as the basis for estimated nucleated cell counts. The repertoire was sequenced with immunoSEQ multiplex PCR; TCRdb's copy has only in-frame clones and lacks some. The V and J calls and the clone size are those of that table, but D and trimming were determined from the DNA. The sample gives over 150,000 clones, about 90% of which show up once; less than 0.6% is in the top ten. The CDR3 consists of 13 residues. The J segment lost 8 bases and the V segment lost 3 bases, leaving 3 bases of the junction unmatched. CDR1 is MDHEN and CDR2 is SYDVKM in the germline V gene.

The sequence derives from a man aged 45 to 65 with acute or convalescent COVID-19. This sequence joins TRBV28 and TRBJ1-2; 10 nucleotides align to TRBD1. Source material: peripheral blood. CDR3 protein: CASSFGTGVGYTF. The CDR3 DNA reads TGTGCCAGCAGTTTTGGGACAGGGGTCGGCTACACCTTC.